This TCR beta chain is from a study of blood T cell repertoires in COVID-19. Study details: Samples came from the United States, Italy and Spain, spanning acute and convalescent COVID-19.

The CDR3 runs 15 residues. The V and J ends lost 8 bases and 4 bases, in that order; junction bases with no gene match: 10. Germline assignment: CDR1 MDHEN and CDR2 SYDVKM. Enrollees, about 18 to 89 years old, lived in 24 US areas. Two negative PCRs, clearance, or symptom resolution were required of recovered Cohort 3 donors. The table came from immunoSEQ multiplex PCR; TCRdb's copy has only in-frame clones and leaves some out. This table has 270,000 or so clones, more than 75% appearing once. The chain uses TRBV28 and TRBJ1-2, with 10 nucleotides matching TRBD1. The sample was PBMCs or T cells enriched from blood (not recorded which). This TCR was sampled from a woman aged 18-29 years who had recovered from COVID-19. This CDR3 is CASYLRDRGLYGYTF. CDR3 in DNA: TGTGCCAGCTATTTACGGGACAGGGGACTCTATGGCTACACCTTC.